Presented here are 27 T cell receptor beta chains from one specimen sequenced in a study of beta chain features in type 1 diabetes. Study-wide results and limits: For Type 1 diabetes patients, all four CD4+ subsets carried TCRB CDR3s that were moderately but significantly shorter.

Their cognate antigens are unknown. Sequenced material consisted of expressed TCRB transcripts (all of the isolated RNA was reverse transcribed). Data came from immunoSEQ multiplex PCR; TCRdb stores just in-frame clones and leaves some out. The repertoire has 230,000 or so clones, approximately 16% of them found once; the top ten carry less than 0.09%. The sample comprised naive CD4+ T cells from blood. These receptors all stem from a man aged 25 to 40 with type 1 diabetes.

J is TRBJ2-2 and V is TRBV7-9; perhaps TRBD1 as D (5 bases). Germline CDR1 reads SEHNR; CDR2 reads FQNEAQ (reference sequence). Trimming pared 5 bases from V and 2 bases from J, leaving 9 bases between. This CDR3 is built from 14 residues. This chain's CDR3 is CASSKDSNTGELFF. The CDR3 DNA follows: TGTGCCAGCAGCAAAGACAGTAACACCGGGGAGCTGTTTTTT.

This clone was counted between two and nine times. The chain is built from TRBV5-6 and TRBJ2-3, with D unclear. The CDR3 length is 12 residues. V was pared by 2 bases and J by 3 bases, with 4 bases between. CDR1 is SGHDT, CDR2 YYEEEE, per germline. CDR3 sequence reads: CASSFHTDTQYF. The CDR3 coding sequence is TGTGCCAGCAGCTTTCATACAGATACGCAGTATTTT.

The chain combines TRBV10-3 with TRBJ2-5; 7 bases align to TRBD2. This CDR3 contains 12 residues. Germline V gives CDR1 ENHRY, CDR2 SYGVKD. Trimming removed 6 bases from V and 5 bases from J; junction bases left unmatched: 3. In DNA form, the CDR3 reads TGTGCCATCAGCCGGGGGGATGAGACCCAGTACTTC. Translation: CAISRGDETQYF.

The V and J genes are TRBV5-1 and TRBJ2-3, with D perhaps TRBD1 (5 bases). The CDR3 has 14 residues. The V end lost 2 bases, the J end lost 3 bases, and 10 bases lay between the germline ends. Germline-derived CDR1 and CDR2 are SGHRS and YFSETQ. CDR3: CASSFWTPTDTQYF. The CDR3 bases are TGCGCCAGCAGCTTCTGGACACCTACAGATACGCAGTATTTT.

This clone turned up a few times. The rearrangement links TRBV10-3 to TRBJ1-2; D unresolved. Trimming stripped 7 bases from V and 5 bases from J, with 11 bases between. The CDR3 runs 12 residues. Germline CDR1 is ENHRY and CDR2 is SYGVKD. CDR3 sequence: CAINSDLYGYTF. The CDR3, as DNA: TGTGCCATCAACTCGGACCTTTATGGCTACACCTTC.

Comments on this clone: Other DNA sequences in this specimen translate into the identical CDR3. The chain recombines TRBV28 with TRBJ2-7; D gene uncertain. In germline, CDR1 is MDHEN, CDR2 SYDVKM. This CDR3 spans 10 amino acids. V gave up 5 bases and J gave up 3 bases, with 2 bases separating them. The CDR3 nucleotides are TGTGCCAGCAGTCTCTACGAGCAGTACTTC. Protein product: CASSLYEQYF.

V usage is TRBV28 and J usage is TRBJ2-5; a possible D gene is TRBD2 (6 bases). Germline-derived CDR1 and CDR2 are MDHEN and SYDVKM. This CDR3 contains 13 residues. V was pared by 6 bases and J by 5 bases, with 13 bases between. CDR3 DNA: TGTGCCAGCAGGGAGGGGAGGTTGGAGACCCAGTACTTC. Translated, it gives CASREGRLETQYF.

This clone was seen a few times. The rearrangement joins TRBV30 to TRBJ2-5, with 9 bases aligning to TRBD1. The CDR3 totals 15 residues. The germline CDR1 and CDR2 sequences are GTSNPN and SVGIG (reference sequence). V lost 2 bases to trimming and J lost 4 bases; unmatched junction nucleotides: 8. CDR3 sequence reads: CAWSLQGAPGETQYF. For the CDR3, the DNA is TGTGCCTGGAGTTTACAGGGGGCGCCGGGAGAGACCCAGTACTTC.

The CDR3 is CASSLADATQYF. CDR3 nucleotides: TGCGCCAGCAGCTTGGCCGATGCGACCCAGTACTTC. The chain uses TRBV5-1 and TRBJ2-5; D not resolved. Trimming removed 0 bases at V and 7 bases at J, with 7 bases between. The CDR3 consists of 12 residues. Germline V lookup: CDR1 SGHRS, CDR2 YFSETQ.

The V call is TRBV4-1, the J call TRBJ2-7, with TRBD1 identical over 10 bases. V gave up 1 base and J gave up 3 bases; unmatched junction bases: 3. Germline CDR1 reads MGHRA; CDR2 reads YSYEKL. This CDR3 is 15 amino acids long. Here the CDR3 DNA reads TGCGCCAGCAGCCAAGGGGGACAGGGGATCTACGAGCAGTACTTC. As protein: CASSQGGQGIYEQYF.

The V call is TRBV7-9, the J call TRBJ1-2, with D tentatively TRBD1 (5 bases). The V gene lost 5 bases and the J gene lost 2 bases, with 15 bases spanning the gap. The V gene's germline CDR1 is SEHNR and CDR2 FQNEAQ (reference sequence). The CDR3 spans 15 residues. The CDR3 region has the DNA TGTGCCAGCAGCCTGGGGACTCTAGCGAACTATGGCTACACCTTC. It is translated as CASSLGTLANYGYTF.

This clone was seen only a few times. The CDR3 region has the DNA TGTGCCAGCAGCCAAGGGATACCAGGGCAGAGTCAGCCCCAGCATTTT. It codes for CASSQGIPGQSQPQHF. The chain uses TRBV4-2 and TRBJ1-5, with D possibly being TRBD1 (5 bases). The CDR3 consists of 16 residues. V dropped 1 base and J dropped 6 bases, with 16 bases sitting between them. CDR1 LGHNA and CDR2 YNFKEQ come from the germline V gene.

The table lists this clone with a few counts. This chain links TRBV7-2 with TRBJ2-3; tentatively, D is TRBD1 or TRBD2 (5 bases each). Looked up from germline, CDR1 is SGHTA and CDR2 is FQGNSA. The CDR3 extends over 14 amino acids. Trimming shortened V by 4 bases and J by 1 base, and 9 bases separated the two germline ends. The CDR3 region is CASSSGTRTDTQYF. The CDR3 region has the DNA TGTGCCAGCAGCTCAGGGACGCGCACAGATACGCAGTATTTT. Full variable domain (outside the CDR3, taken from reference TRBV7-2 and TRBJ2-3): GAGVSQSPSNKVTEKGKDVELRCDPISGHTALYWYRQSLGQGLEFLIYFQGNSAPDKSGLPSDRFSAERTGGSVSTLTIQRTQQEDSAVYLCASSSGTRTDTQYFGPGTRLTVL.

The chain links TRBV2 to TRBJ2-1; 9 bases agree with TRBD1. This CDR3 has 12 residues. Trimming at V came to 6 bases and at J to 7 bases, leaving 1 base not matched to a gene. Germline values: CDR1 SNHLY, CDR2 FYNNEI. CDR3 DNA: TGTGCCAGCAGGGACAGGGGAAATGAGCAGTTCTTC. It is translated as CASRDRGNEQFF. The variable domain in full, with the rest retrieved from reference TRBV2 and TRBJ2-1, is EPEVTQTPSHQVTQMGQEVILRCVPISNHLYFYWYRQILGQKVEFLVSFYNNEISEKSEIFDDQFSVERPDGSNFTLKIRSTKLEDSAMYFCASRDRGNEQFFGPGTRLTVL.

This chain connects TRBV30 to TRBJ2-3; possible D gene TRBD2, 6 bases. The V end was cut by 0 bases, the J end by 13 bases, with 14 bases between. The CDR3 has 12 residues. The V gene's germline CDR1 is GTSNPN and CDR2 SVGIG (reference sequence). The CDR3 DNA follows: TGTGCCTGGAGTGTATCCGGGGGAGAGGAGTATTTT. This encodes CAWSVSGGEEYF.

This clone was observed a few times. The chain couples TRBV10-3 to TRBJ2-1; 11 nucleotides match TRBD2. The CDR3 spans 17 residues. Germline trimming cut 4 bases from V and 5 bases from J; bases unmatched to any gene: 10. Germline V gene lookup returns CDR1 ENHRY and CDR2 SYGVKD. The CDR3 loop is CAISGFSGRALDNEQFF. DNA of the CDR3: TGTGCCATCAGTGGATTTAGCGGGAGGGCTTTGGACAATGAGCAGTTCTTC.

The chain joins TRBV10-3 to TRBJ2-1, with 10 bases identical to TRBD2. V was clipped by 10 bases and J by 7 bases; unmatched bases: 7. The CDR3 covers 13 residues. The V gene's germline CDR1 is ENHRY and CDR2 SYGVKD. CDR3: CATSLAGVNEQFF. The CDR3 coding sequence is TGTGCCACCTCGCTAGCGGGAGTGAATGAGCAGTTCTTC.

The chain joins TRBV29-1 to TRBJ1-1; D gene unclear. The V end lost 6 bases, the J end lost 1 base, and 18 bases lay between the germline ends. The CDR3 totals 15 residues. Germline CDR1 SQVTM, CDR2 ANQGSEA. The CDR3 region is CSVVKSAVGNTEAFF. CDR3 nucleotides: TGCAGCGTCGTCAAGTCGGCAGTGGGGAACACTGAAGCTTTCTTT.

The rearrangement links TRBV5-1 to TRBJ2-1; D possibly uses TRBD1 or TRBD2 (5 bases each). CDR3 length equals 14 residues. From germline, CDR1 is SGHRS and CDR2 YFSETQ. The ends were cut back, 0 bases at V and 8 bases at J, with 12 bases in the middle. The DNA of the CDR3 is TGCGCCAGCAGCTTGGATGGGGCCGGGGATGAGCAGTTCTTC. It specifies CASSLDGAGDEQFF.

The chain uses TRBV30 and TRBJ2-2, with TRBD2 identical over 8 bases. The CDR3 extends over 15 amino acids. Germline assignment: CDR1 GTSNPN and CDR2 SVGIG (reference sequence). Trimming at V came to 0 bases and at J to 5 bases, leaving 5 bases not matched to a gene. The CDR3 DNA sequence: TGTGCCTGGAGTGTACTAGCGGCTAGTACCGGGGAGCTGTTTTTT. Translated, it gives CAWSVLAASTGELFF.

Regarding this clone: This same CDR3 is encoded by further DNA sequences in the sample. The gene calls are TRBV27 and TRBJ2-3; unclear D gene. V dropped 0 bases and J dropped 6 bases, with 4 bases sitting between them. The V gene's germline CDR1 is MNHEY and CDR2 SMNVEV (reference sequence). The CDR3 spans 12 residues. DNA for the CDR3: TGTGCCAGCAGTTTATCGGGGGATACGCAGTATTTT. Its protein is CASSLSGDTQYF.

The CDR3 DNA follows: TGTGCCAGCAGCGGGGCCGGGACAGGGGCTATGAATGAGCAGTTCTTC. It yields the protein CASSGAGTGAMNEQFF. J is TRBJ2-1 and V is TRBV11-2; TRBD1 matches 10 bases. J was trimmed by 7 bases and V by 5 bases; bases with no gene match: 11. The germline V gene has CDR1 SGHAT and CDR2 FQNNGV. This CDR3 is 16 amino acids long.

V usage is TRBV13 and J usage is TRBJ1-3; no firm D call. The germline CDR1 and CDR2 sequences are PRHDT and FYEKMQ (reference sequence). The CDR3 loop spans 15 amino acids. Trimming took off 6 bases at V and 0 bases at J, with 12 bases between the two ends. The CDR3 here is CASSLDGDSGNTIYF. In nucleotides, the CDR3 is TGTGCCAGCAGTTTGGACGGTGACTCTGGAAACACCATATATTTT.

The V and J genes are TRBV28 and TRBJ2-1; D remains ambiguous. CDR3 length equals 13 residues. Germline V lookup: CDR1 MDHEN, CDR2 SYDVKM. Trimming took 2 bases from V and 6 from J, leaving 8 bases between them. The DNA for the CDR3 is TGTGCCAGCAGTTTAATTTCGTCCAATGAGCAGTTCTTC. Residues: CASSLISSNEQFF.

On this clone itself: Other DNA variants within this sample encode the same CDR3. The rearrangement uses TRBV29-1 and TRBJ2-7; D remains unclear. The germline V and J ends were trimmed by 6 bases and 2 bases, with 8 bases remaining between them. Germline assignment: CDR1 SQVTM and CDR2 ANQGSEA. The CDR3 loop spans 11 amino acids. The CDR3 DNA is TGCAGCGTCCGTGGTACCTACGAGCAGTACTTC. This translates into CSVRGTYEQYF.

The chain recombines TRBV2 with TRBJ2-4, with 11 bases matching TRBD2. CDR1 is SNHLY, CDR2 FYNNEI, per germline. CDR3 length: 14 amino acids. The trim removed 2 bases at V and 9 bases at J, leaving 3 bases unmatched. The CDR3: CASSETSGSRIQYF. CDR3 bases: TGTGCCAGCAGTGAAACTAGCGGGAGCCGCATTCAGTACTTC.

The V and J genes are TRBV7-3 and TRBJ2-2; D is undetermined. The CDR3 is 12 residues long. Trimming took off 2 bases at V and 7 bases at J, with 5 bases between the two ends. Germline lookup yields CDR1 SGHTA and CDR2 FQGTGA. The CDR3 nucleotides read TGTGCCAGCAGCTTATTAGGCGGGGAGCTGTTTTTT. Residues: CASSLLGGELFF.